This entry is about one T cell receptor beta chain. It lacks a known antigen. No base quality information exists; no much larger clone differs at one position. The sample is drawn from a study of Ad26.COV2.S vaccination and SARS-CoV-2 variants (dated by TCRdb to the early 2020s). General notes on the study: Donors in the vaccine arm were drawn from COV1001, a phase I-IIa trial of Ad26.COV2.S in healthy adults that was multicentre, randomized, double-blind and placebo-controlled. Ad26.COV2.S was given intramuscularly at 5x10^10 or 1x10^11 viral particles, as a single shot or as two shots 56 days apart. TCRbeta repertoire sequencing served as the tool for gauging how specific and how broad the SARS-CoV-2-reactive T cell receptors were following Ad26.COV2.S vaccination. The TCR-sequenced set comprised approximately 32 samples: roughly 19 Ad26.COV2.S vaccine recipients, 5 placebo recipients and 8 SARS-CoV-2 convalescent individuals. Trial participants were randomized into five groups of five: low-dose or high-dose Ad26.COV2.S given once or twice, or placebo on both occasions. Investigators remained blinded to trial group allocation during experiments and outcome assessment. Broad study findings and their caveats: It was noted by the authors that total T cell responses may have been underestimated by the TCR breadth and depth analyses. Compared with placebo recipients, Ad26.COV2.S recipients showed higher spike-specific TCR breadth (P = 0.0014). After vaccination, substantial breadth of spike-specific CD8+ and CD4+ T cell responses was reported. Vaccine and placebo recipients had similar non-spike TCR breadth, a finding consistent with the vaccine containing only spike. The study was not powered for comparison of responses between vaccine doses or regimens.

Sample treatment or condition, as interpreted from the label and publication: about 20 received Ad26.COV2.S at low or high dose, single or two shots; about 5 received placebo; per-sample allocation not given. For vaccine and placebo recipients, the sequenced repertoires came from samples collected on day 63 after the first injection. Between 29 July and 7 August 2020, Cohort 1b enrolled about two dozen adults aged 18-55 years at one site in Boston, USA. As a vaccine, Ad26.COV2.S was a replication-incompetent adenovirus type 26 vector that expressed a prefusion-stabilized SARS-CoV-2 spike protein derived from the original Wuhan strain. The immunoSEQ Assay was the method used to sequence TCRbeta CDR3 regions. After extraction, genomic DNA underwent amplification by bias-controlled multiplex PCR, followed by high-throughput sequencing. In the paper's pipeline: To quantify the absolute abundance of each unique TCRbeta CDR3 region, sequences were collapsed and filtered. T cell fraction was estimated by normalizing TCRbeta template counts to usable DNA, with usable DNA measured through amplification of reference genes found in all nucleated cells. Repertoire TCRs were annotated as SARS-CoV-2-specific by exact matching of V gene, CDR3 amino acid sequence and J gene to a known reactive TCR set. MIRA supplied the reference SARS-CoV-2 TCR set, which was filtered for enrichment in COVID-19-positive ImmuneCODE repertoires so that public or cross-reactive TCRs were removed. Drawing on the MIRA antigens, annotated TCRs were analysed further at the level of specific ORF or position within ORF. Breadth was defined as annotated unique rearrangements over total unique productive rearrangements; depth was the summed frequency of those rearrangements. Group comparisons of TCR breadth used two-sided Wilcoxon rank-sum tests. The source is immuneACCESS, and TCRdb retained only in-frame sequences with V and J called. Part of the clones is not carried over; for the studies checked, unresolved V genes explain less than half of this, and the remainder is unexplained. V, J and clone size reflect that table, while D and trimming were determined from the DNA. This sample lists 300,000 to 400,000 clones; about 86% were detected once. The ten largest clonotypes hold approximately 1.9% of the sample.

Reading from cysteine to phenylalanine, the CDR3 counts 13 amino acids. Only the CDR3 region is kept as DNA, spanning 39 bases read in frame from base 1. The V end gives up 3 bases and the J end 7 bases, leaving 3 bases in the junction not matched to a gene. According to the germline V gene (reference sequence), CDR1 reads LNHDA and CDR2 reads SQIVND. Here the chain combines TRBV19 and TRBJ1-3, with 7 bases matching TRBD1. Sequencing was performed on peripheral blood, taken in a trial of Ad26.COV2.S vaccine versus placebo. This receptor was identified in a person aged 18-65 years who received the Ad26.COV2.S COVID-19 vaccine or a placebo. At the DNA level, the sequence is TGTGCCAGTAGTATGCTACAGGGGAACACCATATATTTT. It translates as CASSMLQGNTIYF.